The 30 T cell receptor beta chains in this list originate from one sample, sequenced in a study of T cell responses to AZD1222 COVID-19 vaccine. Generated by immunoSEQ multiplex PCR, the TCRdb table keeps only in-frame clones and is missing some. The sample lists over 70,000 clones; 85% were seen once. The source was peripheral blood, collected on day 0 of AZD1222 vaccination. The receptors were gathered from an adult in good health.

CDR3: CASSLVGRGAAGYGYTF. As DNA, the CDR3 is TGTGCCAGCAGCTTAGTAGGGAGGGGGGCAGCTGGCTATGGCTACACCTTC. The V call is TRBV7-2, the J call TRBJ1-2; the D gene is possibly TRBD1 (6 bases). Germline CDR1 is SGHTA and CDR2 is FQGNSA. This CDR3 has 17 amino acids. The ends were cut back, 1 base at V and 4 bases at J, with 19 bases in the middle.

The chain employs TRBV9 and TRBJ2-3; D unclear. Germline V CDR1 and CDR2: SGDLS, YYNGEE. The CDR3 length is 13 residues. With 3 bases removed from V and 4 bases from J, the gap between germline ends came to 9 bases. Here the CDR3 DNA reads TGTGCCAGCAGCGGAACGTGGTCAGATACGCAGTATTTT. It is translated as CASSGTWSDTQYF.

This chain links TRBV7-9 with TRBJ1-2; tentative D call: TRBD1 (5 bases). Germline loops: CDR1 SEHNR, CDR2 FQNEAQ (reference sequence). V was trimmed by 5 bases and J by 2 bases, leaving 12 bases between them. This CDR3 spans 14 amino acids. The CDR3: CASSQVTGNYGYTF. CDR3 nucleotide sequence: TGTGCCAGCAGCCAGGTTACAGGAAACTATGGCTACACCTTC.

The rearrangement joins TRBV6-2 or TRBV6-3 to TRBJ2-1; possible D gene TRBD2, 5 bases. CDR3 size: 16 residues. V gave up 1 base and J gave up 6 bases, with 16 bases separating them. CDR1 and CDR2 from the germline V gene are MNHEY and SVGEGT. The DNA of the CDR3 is TGTGCCAGCAGTTACTGGCGGGCACTTTCGGCCAATGAGCAGTTCTTC. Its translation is CASSYWRALSANEQFF.

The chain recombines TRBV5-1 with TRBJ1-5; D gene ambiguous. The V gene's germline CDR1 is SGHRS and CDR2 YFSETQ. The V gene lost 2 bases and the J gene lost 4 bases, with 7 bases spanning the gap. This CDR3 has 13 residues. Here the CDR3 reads CASSLELNQPQHF. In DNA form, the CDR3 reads TGCGCCAGCAGCTTAGAGCTTAATCAGCCCCAGCATTTT.

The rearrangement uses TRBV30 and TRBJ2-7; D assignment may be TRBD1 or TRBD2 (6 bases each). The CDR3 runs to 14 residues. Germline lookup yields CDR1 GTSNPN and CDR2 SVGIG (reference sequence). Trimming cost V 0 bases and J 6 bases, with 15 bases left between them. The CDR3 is CAWSVRGRTTEQYF. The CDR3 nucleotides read TGTGCCTGGAGTGTAAGGGGGAGGACGACCGAGCAGTACTTC. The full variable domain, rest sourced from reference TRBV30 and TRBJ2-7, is SQTIHQWPATLVQPVGSPLSLECTVEGTSNPNLYWYRQAAGRGLQLLFYSVGIGQISSEVPQNLSASRPQDRQFILSSKKLLLSDSGFYLCAWSVRGRTTEQYFGPGTRLTVT.

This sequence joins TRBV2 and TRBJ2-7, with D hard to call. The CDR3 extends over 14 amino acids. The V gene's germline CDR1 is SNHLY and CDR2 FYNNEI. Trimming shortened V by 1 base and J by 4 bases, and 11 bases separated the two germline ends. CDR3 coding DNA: TGTGCCAGCAGTGAAGACCGTTTTTCGTACGAGCAGTACTTC. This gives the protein CASSEDRFSYEQYF.

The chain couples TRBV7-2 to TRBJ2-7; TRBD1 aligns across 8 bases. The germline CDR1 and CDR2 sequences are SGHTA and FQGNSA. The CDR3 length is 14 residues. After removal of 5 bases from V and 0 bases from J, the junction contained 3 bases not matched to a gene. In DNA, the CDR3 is TGTGCCAGCAGCCCAGGGGGCAGCTCCTACGAGCAGTACTTC. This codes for CASSPGGSSYEQYF.

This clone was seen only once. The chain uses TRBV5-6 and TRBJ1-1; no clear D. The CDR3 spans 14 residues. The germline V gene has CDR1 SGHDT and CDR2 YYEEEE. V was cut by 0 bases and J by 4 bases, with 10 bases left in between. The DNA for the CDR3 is TGTGCCAGCAGCTTGGGAAGCCTGGGCACTGAAGCTTTCTTT. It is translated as CASSLGSLGTEAFF.

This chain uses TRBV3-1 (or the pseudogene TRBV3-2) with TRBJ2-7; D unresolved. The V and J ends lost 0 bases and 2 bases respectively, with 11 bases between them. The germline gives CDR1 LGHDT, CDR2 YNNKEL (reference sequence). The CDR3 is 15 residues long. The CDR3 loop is CASSQDPTPAYEQYF. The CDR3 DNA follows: TGTGCCAGCAGCCAAGACCCGACACCAGCCTACGAGCAGTACTTC.

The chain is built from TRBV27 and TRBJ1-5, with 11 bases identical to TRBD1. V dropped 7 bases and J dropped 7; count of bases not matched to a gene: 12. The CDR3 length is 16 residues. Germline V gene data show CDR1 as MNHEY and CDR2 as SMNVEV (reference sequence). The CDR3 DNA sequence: TGTGCCAGCAAGGCGCAAGGACAGGGGGCGGGACAGCCCCAGCATTTT. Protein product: CASKAQGQGAGQPQHF.

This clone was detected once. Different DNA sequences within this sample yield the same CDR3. The CDR3 DNA follows: TGTGCCAGCAGCTTGTTATGGAACACTGAAGCTTTCTTT. Amino acids: CASSLLWNTEAFF. V and J are TRBV5-5 and TRBJ1-1; D is uncertain. Per germline, CDR1 SGHKS and CDR2 YYEKEE (reference sequence). The ends were cut back, 1 base at V and 1 base at J, with 5 bases in the middle. The CDR3 is made up of 13 amino acids.

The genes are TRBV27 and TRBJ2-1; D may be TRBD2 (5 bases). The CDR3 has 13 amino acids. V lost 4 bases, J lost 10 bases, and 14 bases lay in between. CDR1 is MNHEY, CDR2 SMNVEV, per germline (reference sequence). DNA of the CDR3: TGTGCCAGCAGTTGGACTGTCCGGGGAGAGCAGTTCTTC. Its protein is CASSWTVRGEQFF.

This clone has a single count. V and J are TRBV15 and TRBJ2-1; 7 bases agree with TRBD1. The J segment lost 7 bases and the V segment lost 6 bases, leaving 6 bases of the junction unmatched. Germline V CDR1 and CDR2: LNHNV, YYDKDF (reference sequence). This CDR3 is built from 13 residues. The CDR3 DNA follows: TGTGCCACCAGTTCTACAGGGGAAAATGAGCAGTTCTTC. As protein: CATSSTGENEQFF.

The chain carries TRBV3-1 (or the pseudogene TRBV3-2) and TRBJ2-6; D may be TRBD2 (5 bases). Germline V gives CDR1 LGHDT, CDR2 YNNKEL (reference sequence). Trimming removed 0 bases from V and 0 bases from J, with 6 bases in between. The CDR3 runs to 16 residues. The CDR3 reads CASSQEGGSGANVLTF. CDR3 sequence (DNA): TGTGCCAGCAGCCAAGAAGGAGGCTCTGGGGCCAACGTCCTGACTTTC.

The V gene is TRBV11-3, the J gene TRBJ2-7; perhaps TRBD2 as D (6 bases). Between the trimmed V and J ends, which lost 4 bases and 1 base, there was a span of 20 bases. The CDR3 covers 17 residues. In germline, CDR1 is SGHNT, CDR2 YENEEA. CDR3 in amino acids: CASSSIITGGLSYEQYF. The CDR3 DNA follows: TGTGCCAGCAGCTCCATTATAACAGGAGGACTATCCTACGAGCAGTACTTC.

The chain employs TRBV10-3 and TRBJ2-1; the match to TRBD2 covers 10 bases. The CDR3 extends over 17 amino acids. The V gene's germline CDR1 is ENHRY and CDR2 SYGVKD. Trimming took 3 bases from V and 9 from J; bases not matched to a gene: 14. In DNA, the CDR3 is TGTGCCATCAGTGATCCCTCGGTAGCGGGGGGCGGCGGTGAGCAGTTCTTC. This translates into CAISDPSVAGGGGEQFF.

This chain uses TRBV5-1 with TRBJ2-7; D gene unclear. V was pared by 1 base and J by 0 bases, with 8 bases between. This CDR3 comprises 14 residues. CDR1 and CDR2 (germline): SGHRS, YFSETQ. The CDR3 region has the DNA TGCGCCAGCAGCTTGTCGACCTACTCCTACGAGCAGTACTTC. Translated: CASSLSTYSYEQYF.

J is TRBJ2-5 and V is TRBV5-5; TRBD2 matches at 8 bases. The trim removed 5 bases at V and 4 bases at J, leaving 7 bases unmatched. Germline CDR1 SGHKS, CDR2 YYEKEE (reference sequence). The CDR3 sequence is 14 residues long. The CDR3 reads CASRLTSGGETQYF. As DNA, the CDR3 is TGTGCCAGCAGACTTACTAGCGGCGGAGAGACCCAGTACTTC.

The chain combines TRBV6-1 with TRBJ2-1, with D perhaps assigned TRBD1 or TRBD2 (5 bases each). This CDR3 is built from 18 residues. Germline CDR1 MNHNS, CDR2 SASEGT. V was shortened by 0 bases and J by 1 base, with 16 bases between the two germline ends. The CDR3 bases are TGTGCCAGCAGTGAAGCCAGTTTCGGGACCTCATCCTACAATGAGCAGTTCTTC. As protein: CASSEASFGTSSYNEQFF.

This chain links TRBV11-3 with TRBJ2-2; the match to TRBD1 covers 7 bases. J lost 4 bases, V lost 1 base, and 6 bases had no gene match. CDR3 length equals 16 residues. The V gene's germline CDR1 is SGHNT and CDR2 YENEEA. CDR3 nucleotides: TGTGCCAGCAGCTTAGGTGGTCCAGGGGGCACCGGGGAGCTGTTTTTT. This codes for CASSLGGPGGTGELFF.

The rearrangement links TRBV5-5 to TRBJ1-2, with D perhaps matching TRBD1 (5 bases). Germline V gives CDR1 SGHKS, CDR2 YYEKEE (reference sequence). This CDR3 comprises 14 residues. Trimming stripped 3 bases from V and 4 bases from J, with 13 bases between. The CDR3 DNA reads TGTGCCAGCAGCTGGAGGCTAAGGGGCTATGGCTACACCTTC. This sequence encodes CASSWRLRGYGYTF.

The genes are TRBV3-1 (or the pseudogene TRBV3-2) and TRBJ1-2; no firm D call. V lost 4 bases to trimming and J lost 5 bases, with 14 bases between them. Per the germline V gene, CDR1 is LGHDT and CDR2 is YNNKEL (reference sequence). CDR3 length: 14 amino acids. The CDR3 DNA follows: TGTGCCAGCAGCCTCCAGAGGATAGCTTATGGCTACACCTTC. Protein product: CASSLQRIAYGYTF.

In DNA form, the CDR3 reads TGTGCCAGCAGGGGGCTAGCGGAGACGGACGAGCAGTACTTC. Amino acid sequence: CASRGLAETDEQYF. The chain is built from TRBV6-5 and TRBJ2-7; 7 bases map to TRBD2. The trim removed 6 bases at V and 5 bases at J, leaving 10 bases unmatched. Germline values: CDR1 MNHEY, CDR2 SVGAGI. The CDR3 totals 14 residues.

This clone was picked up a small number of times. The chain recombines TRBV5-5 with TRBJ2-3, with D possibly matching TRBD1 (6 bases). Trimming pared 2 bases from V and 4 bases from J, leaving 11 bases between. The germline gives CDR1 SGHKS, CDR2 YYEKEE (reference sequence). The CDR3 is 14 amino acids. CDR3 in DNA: TGTGCCAGCAGCTTCTTGGGGGCAGCAGATACGCAGTATTTT. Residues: CASSFLGAADTQYF. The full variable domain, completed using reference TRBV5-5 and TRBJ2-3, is DAGVTQSPTHLIKTRGQQVTLRCSPISGHKSVSWYQQVLGQGPQFIFQYYEKEERGRGNFPDRFSARQFPNYSSELNVNALLLGDSALYLCASSFLGAADTQYFGPGTRLTVL.

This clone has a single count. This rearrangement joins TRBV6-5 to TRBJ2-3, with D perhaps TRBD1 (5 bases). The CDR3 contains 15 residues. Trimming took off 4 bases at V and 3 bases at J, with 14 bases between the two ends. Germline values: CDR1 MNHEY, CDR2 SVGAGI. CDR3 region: CASSSGKLGTDTQYF. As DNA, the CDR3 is TGTGCCAGCAGTTCAGGGAAACTGGGGACAGATACGCAGTATTTT.

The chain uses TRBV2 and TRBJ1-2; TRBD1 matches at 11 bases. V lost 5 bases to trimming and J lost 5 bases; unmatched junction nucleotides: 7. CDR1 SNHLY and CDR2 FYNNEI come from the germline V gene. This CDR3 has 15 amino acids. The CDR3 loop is CASSLRDRGRYGYTF. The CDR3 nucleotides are TGTGCCAGCAGTCTCCGGGACAGGGGGAGATATGGCTACACCTTC.

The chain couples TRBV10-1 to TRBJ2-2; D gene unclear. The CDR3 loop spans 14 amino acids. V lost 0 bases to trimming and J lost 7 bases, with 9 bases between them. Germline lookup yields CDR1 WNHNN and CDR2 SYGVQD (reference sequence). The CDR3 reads CASSESTPDGELFF. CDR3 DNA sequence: TGCGCCAGCAGTGAGTCGACCCCGGACGGGGAGCTGTTTTTT.

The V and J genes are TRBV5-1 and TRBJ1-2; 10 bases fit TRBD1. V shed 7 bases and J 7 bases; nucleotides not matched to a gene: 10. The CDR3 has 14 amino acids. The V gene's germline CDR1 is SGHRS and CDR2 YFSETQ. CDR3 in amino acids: CASSTTGTGAGYTF. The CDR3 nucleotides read TGCGCCAGCTCCACTACCGGGACAGGGGCTGGCTACACCTTC.

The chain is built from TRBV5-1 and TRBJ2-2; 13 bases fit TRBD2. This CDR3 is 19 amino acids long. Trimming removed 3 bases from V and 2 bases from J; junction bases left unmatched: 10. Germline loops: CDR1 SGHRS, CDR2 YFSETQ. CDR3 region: CASSSFGTSGELNTGELFF. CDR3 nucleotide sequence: TGCGCCAGCAGCTCCTTCGGGACTAGCGGGGAATTAAACACCGGGGAGCTGTTTTTT.